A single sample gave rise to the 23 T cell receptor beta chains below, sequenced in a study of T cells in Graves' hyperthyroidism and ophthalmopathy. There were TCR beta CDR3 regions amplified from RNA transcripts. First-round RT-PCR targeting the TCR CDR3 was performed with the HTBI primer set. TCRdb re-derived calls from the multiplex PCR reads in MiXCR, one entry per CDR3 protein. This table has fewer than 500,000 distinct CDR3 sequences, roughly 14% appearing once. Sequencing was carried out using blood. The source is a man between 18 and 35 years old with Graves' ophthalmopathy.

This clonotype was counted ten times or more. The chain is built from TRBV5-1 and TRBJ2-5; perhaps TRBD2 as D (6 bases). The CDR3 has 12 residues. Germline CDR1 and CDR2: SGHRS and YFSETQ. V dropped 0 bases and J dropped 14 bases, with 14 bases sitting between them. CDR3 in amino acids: CASSLVGGSEYF. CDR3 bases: TGCGCCAGCAGCTTGGTGGGGGGTAGCGAATACTTC.

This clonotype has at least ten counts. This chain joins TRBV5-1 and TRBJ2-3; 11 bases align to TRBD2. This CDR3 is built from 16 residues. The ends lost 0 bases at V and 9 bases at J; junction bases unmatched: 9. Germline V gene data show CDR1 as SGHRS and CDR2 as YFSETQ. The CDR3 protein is CASSLGPSGGKMTQYF. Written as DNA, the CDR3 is TGCGCCAGCAGCTTGGGTCCTAGCGGGGGGAAGATGACGCAGTATTTT.

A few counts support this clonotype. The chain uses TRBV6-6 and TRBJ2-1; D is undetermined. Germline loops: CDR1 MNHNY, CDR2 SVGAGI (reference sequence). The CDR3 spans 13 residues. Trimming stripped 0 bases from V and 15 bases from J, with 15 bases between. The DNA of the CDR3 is TGTGCCAGCAGTTACTCCTTAGGGATTGGGTGGTTCTTC. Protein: CASSYSLGIGWFF.

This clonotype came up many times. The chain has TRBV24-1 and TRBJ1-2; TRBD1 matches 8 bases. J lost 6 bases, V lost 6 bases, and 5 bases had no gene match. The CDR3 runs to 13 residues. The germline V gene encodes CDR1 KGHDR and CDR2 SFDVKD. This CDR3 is CATSQPQGDGYTF. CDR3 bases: TGTGCCACCAGTCAACCACAGGGGGATGGCTACACCTTC.

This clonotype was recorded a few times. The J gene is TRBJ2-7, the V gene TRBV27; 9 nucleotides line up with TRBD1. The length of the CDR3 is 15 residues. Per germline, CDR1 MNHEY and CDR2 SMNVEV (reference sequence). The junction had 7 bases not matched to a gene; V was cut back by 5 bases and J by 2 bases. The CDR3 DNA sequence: TGTGCCAGCAGTCCACGGACAGGGGCCGCCTACGAGCAGTACTTC. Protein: CASSPRTGAAYEQYF.

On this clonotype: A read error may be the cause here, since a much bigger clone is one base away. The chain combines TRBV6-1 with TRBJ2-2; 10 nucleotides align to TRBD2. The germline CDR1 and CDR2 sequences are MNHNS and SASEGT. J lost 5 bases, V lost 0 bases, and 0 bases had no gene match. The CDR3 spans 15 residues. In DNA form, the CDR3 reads TGTGCCAGCAGTGAAGCTAGCGGGGGGACCGGGGAGCTGTTTTTT. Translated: CASSEASGGTGELFF.

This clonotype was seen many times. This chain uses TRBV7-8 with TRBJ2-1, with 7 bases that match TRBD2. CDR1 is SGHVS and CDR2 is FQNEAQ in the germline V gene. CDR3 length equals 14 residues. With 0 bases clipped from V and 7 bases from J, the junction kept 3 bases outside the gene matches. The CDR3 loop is CASSLAWGGNEQFF. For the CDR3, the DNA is TGTGCCAGCAGCTTAGCCTGGGGGGGGAATGAGCAGTTCTTC.

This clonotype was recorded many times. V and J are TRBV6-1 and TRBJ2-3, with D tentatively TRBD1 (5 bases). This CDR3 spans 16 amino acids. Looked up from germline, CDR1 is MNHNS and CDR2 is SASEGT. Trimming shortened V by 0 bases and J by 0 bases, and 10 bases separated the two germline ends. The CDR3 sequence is CASSEARQPSTDTQYF. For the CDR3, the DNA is TGTGCCAGCAGTGAAGCAAGACAGCCTAGCACAGATACGCAGTATTTT.

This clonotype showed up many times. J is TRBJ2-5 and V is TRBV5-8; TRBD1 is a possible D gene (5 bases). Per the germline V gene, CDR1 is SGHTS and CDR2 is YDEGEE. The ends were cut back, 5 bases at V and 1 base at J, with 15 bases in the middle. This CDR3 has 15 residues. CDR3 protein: CASRPPRAPQETQYF. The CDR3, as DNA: TGTGCCAGCAGACCCCCCAGGGCACCCCAAGAGACCCAGTACTTC.

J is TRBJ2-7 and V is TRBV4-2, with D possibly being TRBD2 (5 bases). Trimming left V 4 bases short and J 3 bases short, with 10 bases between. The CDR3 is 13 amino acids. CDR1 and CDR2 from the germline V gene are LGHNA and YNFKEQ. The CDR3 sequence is CASSRERGYEQYF. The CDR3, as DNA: TGTGCCAGCAGCCGCGAACGGGGCTACGAGCAGTACTTC.

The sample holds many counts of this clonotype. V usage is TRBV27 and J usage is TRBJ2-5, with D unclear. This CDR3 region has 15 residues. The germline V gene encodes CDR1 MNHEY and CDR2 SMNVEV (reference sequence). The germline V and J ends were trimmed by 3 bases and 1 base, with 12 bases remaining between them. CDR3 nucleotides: TGTGCCAGCAGTTTCGGCAGTCCCCCCCAAGAGACCCAGTACTTC. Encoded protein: CASSFGSPPQETQYF.

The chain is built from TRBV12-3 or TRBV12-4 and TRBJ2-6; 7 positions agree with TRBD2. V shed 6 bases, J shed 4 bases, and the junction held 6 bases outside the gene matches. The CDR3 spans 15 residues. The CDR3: CASRWGGSGANVLTF. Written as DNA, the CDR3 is TGTGCCAGCAGGTGGGGGGGGTCGGGGGCCAACGTCCTGACTTTC.

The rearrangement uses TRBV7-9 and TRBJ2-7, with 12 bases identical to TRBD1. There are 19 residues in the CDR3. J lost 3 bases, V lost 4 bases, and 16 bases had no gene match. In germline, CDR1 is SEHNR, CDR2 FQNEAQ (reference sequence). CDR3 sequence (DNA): TGTGCCAGCAGCTCTAGTGGGACAGGGGGCGTCCGTGGTTACTACGAGCAGTACTTC. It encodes CASSSSGTGGVRGYYEQYF.

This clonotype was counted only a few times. The chain's CDR3 is CASSSAVVNEQFF. CDR3 DNA sequence: TGTGCCAGTAGCTCCGCGGTAGTTAATGAGCAGTTCTTC. The V and J genes are TRBV19 and TRBJ2-1; no clear D. The V and J ends lost 6 bases and 7 bases respectively, with 13 bases between them. There are 13 residues in the CDR3. Germline CDR1 and CDR2: LNHDA and SQIVND (reference sequence). The whole variable domain, remainder taken from reference TRBV19 and TRBJ2-1, is DGGITQSPKYLFRKEGQNVTLSCEQNLNHDAMYWYRQDPGQGLRLIYYSQIVNDFQKGDIAEGYSVSREKKESFPLTVTSAQKNPTAFYLCASSSAVVNEQFFGPGTRLTVL.

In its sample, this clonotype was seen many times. The CDR3 here is CASSYTGTGGYEQYF. CDR3 coding DNA: TGTGCCAGCAGTTACACCGGGACAGGGGGATACGAGCAGTACTTC. The chain employs TRBV6-5 and TRBJ2-7; 11 bases align to TRBD1. From germline, CDR1 is MNHEY and CDR2 SVGAGI. CDR3 length: 15 residues. Trimming cost V 2 bases and J 4 bases; bases outside gene matches: 4.

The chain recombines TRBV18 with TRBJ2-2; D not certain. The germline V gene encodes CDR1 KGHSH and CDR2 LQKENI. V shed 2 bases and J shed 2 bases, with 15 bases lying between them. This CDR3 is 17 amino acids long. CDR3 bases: TGTGCCAGCTCACCAAAACAGCCCCCGATAAACACCGGGGAGCTGTTTTTT. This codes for CASSPKQPPINTGELFF.

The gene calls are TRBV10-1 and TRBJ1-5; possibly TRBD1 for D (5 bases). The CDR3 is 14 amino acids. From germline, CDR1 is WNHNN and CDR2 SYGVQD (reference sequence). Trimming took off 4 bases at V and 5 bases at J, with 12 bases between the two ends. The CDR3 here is CASSAGAVDQPQHF. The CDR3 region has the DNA TGCGCCAGCAGTGCCGGGGCAGTGGATCAGCCCCAGCATTTT.

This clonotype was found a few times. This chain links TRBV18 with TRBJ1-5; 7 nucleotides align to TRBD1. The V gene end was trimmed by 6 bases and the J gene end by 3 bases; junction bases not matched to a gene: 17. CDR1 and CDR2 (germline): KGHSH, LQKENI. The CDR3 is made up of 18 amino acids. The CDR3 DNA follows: TGTGCCAGCTCTCTGACCATGGCCTTAACAGGGGACAATCAGCCCCAGCATTTT. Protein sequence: CASSLTMALTGDNQPQHF.

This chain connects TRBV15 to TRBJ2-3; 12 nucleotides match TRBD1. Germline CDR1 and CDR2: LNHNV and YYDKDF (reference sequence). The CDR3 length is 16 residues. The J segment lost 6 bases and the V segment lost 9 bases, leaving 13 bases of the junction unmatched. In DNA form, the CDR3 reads TGTGCCACTAGGAACCGGGACAGGGGGCTTGCCGATACGCAGTATTTT. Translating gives CATRNRDRGLADTQYF.

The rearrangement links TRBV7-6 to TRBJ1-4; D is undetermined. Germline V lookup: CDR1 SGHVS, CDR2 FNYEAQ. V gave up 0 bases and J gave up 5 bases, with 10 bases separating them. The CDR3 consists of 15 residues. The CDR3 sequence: CASSLAATENEKLFF. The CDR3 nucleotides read TGTGCCAGCAGCTTAGCGGCGACCGAGAATGAAAAACTGTTTTTT.

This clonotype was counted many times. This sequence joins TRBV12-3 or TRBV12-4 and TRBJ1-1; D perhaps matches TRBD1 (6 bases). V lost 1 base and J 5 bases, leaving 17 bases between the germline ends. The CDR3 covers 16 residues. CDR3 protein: CASSLEGGGLRTEAFF. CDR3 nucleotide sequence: TGTGCCAGCAGTTTAGAGGGGGGAGGGCTTAGGACTGAAGCTTTCTTT.

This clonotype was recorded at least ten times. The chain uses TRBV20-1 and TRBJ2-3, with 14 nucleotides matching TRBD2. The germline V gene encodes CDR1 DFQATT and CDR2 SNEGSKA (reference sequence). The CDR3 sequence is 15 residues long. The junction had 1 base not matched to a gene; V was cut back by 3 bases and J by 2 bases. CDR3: CSARGLAGDTDTQYF. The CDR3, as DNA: TGCAGTGCTAGGGGACTAGCGGGGGACACAGATACGCAGTATTTT.

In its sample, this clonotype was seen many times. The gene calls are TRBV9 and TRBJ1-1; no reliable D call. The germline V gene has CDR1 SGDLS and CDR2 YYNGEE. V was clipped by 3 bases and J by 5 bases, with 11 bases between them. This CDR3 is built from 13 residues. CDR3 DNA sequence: TGTGCCAGCAGCGGACACCCTGGGACTGAAGCTTTCTTT. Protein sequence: CASSGHPGTEAFF.